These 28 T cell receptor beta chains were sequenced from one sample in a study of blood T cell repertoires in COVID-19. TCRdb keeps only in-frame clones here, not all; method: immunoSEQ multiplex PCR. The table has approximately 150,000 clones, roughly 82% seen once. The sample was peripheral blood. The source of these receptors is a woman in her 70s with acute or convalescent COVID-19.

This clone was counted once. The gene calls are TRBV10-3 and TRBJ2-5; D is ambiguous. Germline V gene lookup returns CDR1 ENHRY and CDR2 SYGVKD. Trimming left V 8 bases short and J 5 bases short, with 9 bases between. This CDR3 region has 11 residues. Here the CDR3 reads CAIRQTETQYF. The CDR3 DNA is TGTGCCATCCGACAAACGGAGACCCAGTACTTC.

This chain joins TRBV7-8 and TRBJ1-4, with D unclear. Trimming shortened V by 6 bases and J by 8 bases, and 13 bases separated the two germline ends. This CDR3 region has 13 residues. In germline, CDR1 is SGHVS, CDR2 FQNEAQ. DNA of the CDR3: TGTGCCAGCAGGTACGGGAGCGGAGAAAAACTGTTTTTT. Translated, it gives CASRYGSGEKLFF.

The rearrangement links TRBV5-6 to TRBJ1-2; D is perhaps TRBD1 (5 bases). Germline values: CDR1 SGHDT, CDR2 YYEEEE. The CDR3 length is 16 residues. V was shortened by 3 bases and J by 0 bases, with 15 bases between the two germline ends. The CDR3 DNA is TGTGCCAGCAGCTCCTCGCTACAGGTGACTAACTATGGCTACACCTTC. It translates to CASSSSLQVTNYGYTF.

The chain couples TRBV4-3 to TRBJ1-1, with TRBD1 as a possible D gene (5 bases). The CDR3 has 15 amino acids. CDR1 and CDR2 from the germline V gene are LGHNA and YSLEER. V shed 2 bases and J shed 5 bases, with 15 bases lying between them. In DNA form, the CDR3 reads TGCGCCAGCAGCCAATTCGGGGGGTGGAAGACTGAAGCTTTCTTT. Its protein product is CASSQFGGWKTEAFF.

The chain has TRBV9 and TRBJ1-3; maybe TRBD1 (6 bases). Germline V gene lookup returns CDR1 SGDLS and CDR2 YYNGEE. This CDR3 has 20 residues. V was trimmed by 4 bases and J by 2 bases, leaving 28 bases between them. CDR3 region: CASSRIGGVPTGSAGNTIYF. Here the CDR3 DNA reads TGTGCCAGCAGCAGAATTGGAGGAGTCCCGACAGGATCAGCTGGAAACACCATATATTTT.

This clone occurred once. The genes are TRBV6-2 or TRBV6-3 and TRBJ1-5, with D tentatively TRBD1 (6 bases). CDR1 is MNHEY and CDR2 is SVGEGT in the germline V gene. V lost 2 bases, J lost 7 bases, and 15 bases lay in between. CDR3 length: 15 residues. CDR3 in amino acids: CASSYLDRSRQPQHF. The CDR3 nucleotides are TGTGCCAGCAGTTACCTTGACAGGTCCCGGCAGCCCCAGCATTTT.

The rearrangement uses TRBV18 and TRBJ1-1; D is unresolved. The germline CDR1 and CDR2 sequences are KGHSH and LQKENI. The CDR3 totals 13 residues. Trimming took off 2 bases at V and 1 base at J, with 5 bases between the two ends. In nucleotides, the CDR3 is TGTGCCAGCTCACCAGCACAGAACACTGAAGCTTTCTTT. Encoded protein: CASSPAQNTEAFF.

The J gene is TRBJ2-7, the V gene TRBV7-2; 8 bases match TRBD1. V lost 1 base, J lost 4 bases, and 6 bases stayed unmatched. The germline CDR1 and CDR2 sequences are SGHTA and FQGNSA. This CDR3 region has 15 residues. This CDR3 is CASSLGYQGAYEQYF. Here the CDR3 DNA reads TGTGCCAGCAGCTTAGGGTACCAGGGGGCGTACGAGCAGTACTTC.

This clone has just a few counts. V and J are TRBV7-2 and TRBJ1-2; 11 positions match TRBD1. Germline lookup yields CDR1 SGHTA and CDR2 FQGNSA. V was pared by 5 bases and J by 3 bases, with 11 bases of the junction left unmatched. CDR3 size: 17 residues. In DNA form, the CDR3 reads TGTGCCAGCAGCCTACTGGGACAGGGGGGGTCGGACTATGGCTACACCTTC. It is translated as CASSLLGQGGSDYGYTF.

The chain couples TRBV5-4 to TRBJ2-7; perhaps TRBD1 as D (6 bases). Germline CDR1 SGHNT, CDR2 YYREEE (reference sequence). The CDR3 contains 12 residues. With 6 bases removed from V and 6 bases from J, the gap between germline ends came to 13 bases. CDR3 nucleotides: TGTGCCAGCAACTCAGGGGTGGGCGAGCAGTACTTC. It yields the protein CASNSGVGEQYF.

The CDR3: CASSGTGGTVGYF. CDR3 in DNA: TGTGCCAGTTCCGGGACAGGGGGTACGGTTGGGTACTTC. The rearrangement joins TRBV18 to TRBJ2-7; 11 bases match TRBD1. Germline CDR1 and CDR2: KGHSH and LQKENI. Losses at the gene ends were 9 bases for V and 12 bases for J; bases not matched to a gene: 13. This CDR3 is 13 amino acids long.

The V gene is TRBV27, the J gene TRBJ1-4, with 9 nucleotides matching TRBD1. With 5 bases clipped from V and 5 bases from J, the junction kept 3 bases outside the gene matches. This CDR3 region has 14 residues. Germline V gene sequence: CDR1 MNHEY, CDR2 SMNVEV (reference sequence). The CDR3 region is CASSTGTGNEKLFF. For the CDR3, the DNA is TGTGCCAGCAGTACCGGGACAGGGAATGAAAAACTGTTTTTT.

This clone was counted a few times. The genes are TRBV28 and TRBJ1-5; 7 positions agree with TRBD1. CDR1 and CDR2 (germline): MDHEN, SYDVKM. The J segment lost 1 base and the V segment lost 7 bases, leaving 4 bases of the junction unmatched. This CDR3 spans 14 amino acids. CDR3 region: CASTQGGSNQPQHF. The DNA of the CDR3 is TGTGCCAGCACCCAGGGGGGAAGCAATCAGCCCCAGCATTTT.

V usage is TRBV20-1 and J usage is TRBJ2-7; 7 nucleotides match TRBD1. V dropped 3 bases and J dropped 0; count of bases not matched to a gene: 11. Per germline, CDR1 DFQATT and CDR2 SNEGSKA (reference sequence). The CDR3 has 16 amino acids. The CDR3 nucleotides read TGCAGTGCTAGTCCAACTTTGGACAGGAGCTCCTACGAGCAGTACTTC. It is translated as CSASPTLDRSSYEQYF.

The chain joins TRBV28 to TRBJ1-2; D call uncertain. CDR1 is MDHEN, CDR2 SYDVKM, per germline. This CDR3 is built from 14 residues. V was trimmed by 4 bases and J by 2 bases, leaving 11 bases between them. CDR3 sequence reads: CASSSNSVNYGYTF. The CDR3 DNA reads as TGTGCCAGCAGTTCCAACTCCGTGAACTATGGCTACACCTTC.

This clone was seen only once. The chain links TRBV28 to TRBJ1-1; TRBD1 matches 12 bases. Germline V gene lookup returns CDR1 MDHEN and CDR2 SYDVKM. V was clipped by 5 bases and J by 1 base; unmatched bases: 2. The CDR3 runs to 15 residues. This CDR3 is CASSGTGGENTEAFF. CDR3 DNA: TGTGCCAGCAGTGGGACAGGGGGCGAGAACACTGAAGCTTTCTTT.

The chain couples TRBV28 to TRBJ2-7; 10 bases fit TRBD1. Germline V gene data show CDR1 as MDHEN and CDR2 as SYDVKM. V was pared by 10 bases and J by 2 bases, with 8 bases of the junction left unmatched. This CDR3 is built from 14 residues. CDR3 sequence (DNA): TGTGCCACTAGAAGGGACAGGGGCCCCTACGAGCAGTACTTC. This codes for CATRRDRGPYEQYF.

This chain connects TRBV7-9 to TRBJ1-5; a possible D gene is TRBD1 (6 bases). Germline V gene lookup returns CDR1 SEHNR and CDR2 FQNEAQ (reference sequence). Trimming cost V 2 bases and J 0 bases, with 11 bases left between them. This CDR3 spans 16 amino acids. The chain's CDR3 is CASSLSGAGSNQPQHF. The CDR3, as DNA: TGTGCCAGCAGCTTATCAGGGGCCGGTAGCAATCAGCCCCAGCATTTT.

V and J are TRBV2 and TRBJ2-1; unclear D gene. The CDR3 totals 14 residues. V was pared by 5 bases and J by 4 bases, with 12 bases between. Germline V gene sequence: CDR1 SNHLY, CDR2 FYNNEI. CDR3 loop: CASSFQFSYNEQFF. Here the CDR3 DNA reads TGTGCCAGCAGTTTTCAGTTCAGTTACAATGAGCAGTTCTTC. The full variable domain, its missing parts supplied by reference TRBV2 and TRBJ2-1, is EPEVTQTPSHQVTQMGQEVILRCVPISNHLYFYWYRQILGQKVEFLVSFYNNEISEKSEIFDDQFSVERPDGSNFTLKIRSTKLEDSAMYFCASSFQFSYNEQFFGPGTRLTVL.

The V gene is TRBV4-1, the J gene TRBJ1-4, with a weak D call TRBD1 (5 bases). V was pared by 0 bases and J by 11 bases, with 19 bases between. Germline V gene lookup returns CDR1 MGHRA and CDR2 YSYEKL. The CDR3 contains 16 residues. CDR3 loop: CASSQESGRGAGKLFF. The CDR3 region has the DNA TGCGCCAGCAGCCAAGAATCGGGGCGGGGCGCGGGGAAACTGTTTTTT.

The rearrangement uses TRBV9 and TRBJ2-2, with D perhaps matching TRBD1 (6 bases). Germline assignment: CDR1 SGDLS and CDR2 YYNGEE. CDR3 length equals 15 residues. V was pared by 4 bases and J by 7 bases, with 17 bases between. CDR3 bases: TGTGCCAGCAGCCCCCATACAGGGTCTGGCGGGGAGCTGTTTTTT. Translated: CASSPHTGSGGELFF.

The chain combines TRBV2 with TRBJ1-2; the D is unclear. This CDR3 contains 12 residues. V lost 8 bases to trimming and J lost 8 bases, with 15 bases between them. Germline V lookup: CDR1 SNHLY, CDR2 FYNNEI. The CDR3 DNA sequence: TGTGCCAGCCGTATTGAGGCGTTGGGCTACACCTTC. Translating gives CASRIEALGYTF.

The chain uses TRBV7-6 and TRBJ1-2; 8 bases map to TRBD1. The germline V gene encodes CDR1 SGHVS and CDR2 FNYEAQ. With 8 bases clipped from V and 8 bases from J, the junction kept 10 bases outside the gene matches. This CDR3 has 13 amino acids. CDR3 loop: CASSDRGLQGYTF. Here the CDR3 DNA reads TGTGCCAGCTCCGACAGGGGATTGCAAGGCTACACCTTC.

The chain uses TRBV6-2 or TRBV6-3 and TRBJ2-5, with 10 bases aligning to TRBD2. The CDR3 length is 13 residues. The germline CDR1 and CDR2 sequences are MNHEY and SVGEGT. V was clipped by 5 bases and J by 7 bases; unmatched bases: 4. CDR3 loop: CASSPRLAGTQYF. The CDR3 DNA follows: TGTGCCAGCAGTCCCAGACTAGCGGGGACCCAGTACTTC.

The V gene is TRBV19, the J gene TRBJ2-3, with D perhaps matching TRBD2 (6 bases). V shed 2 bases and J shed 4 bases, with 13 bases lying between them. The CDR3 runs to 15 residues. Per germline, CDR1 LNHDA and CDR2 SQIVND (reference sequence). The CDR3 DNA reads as TGTGCCAGTAGTATAATCGGGAGACGGTCAGATACGCAGTATTTT. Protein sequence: CASSIIGRRSDTQYF. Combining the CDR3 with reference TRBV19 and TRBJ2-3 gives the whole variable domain DGGITQSPKYLFRKEGQNVTLSCEQNLNHDAMYWYRQDPGQGLRLIYYSQIVNDFQKGDIAEGYSVSREKKESFPLTVTSAQKNPTAFYLCASSIIGRRSDTQYFGPGTRLTVL.

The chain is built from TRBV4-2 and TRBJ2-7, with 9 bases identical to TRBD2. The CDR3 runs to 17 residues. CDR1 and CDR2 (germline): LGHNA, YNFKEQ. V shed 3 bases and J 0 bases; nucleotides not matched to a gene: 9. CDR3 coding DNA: TGTGCCAGCAGCCACCACTCGACTAGCGGAGGCTCCTACGAGCAGTACTTC. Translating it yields CASSHHSTSGGSYEQYF.

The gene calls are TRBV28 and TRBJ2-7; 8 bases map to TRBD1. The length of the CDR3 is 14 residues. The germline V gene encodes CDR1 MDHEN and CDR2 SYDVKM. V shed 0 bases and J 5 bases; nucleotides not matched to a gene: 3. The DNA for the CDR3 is TGTGCCAGCAGTTTATGGGACAGGGCCCACGAGCAGTACTTC. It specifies CASSLWDRAHEQYF.

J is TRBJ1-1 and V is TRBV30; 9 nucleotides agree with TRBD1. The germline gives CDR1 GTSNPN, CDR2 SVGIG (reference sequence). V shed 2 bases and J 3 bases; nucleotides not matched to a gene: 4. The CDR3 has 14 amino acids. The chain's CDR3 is CAWSPGTGYTEAFF. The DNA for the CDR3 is TGTGCCTGGAGTCCAGGGACAGGGTACACTGAAGCTTTCTTT.